The clone carrying this T cell receptor (beta chain) showed up just a few times. A second PCR, run for about 7 to 11 cycles, used a sample-barcoded 5' primer plus a J-beta primer mix. MiXCR was run by TCRdb on the 5' RACE reads, yielding one entry per CDR3 protein. The sample includes about a million distinct CDR3 sequences, just over 50% seen only once; the top ten take roughly 23%. Trimming removed 5 bases at V and 0 bases at J, with 11 bases between. CDR3 length equals 15 residues. The V gene's germline CDR1 is LGHNA and CDR2 YNFKEQ. The data belong to a study of blood T cells in healthy people across ages.

The source of this sequence is a woman aged 60 to 75 in good health. The V gene is TRBV4-2, the J gene TRBJ2-1; D unclear. Source material: blood. CDR3: CASSNPSSSYNEQFF. For the CDR3, the DNA is TGTGCCAGCAGCAACCCCTCGAGCTCCTACAATGAGCAGTTCTTC.